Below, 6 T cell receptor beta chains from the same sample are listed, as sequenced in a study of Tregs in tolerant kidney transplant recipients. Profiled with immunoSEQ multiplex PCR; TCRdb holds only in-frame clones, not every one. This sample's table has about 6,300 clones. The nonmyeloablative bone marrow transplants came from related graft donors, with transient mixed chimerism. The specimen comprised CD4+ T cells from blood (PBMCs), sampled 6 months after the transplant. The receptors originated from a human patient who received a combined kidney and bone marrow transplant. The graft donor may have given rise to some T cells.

CDR3 bases read: TGTGCCAGCACCCCTGGACAGGGAAAGACCTACGAG. It encodes CASTPGQGKTYE. The CDR3 in its entirety is CASTPGQGKTYEQYF. This chain joins TRBV7-8 and TRBJ2-7; TRBD1 agrees at 8 bases. The read gets to within 3 residues of the CDR3 end, and the germline J gene fills in the rest. V lost 7 bases, J lost 2 bases, and 10 bases stayed unmatched. The germline CDR1 and CDR2 sequences are SGHVS and FQNEAQ. The CDR3 sequence is 15 residues long. Full variable domain (outside the CDR3, taken from reference TRBV7-8 and TRBJ2-7): GAGVSQSPRYKVAKRGQDVALRCDPISGHVSLFWYQQALGQGPEFLTYFQNEAQLDKSGLPSDRFFAERPEGSVSTLKIQRTQQEDSAVYLCASTPGQGKTYEQYFGPGTRLTVT.

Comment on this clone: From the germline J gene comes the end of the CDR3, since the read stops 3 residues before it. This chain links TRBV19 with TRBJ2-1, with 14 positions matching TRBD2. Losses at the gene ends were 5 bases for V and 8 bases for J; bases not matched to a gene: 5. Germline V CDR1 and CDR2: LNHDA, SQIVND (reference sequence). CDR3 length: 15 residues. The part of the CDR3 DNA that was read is TGTGCCAGTAGTGCCGGGACTAGCGGGAGACATGAG. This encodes CASSAGTSGRHE. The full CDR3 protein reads CASSAGTSGRHEQFF.

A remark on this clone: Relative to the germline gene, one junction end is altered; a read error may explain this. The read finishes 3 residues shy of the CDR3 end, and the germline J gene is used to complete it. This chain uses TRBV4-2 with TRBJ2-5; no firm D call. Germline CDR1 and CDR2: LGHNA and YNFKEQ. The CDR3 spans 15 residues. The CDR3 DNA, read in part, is TGCGCCAGCAGCCAAGATCTCCGGCGGCAAGAGACC. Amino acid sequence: CASSQDLRRQET. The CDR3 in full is CASSQDLRRQETQYF.

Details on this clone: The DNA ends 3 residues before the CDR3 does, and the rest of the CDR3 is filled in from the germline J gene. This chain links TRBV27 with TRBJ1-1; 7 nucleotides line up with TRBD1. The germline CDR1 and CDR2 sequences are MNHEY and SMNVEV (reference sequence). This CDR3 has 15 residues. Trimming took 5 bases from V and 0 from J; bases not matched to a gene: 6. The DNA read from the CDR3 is TGTGCCAGCAGTCCGATGGGACAGATGAACACTGAA. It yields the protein CASSPMGQMNTE. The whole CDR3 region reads CASSPMGQMNTEAFF.

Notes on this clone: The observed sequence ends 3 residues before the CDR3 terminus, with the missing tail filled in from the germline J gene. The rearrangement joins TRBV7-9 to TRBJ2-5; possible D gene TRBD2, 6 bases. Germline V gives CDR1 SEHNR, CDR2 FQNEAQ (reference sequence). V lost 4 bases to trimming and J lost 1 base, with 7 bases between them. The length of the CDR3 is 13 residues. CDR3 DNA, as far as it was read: TGTGCCAGCAGCTGGGGGGTCCAAGAGACC. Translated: CASSWGVQET. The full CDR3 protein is CASSWGVQETQYF.

The CDR3 spells CASKKDRARETQYF. The sequenced part of the CDR3 DNA is TGTGCCAGCAAGAAAGACAGGGCGAGAGAGACC. V and J are TRBV6-2 or TRBV6-3 and TRBJ2-5; 7 bases are a match to TRBD1. The read ends 3 residues early relative to the CDR3; the germline J gene fills the gap. With 7 bases clipped from V and 4 bases from J, the junction kept 9 bases outside the gene matches. This CDR3 has 14 residues. The germline CDR1 and CDR2 sequences are MNHEY and SVGEGT.